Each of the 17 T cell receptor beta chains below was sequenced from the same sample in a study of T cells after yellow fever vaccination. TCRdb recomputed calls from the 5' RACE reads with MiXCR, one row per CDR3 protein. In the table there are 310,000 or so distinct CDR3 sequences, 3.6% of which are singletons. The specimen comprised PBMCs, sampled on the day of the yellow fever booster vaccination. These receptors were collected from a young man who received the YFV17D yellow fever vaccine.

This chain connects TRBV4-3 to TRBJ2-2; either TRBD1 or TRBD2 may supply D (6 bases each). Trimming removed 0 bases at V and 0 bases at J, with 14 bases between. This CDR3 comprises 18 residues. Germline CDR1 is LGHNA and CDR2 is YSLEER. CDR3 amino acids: CASSQEWGRGTNTGELFF. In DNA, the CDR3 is TGCGCCAGCAGCCAAGAGTGGGGGCGGGGTACGAACACCGGGGAGCTGTTTTTT.

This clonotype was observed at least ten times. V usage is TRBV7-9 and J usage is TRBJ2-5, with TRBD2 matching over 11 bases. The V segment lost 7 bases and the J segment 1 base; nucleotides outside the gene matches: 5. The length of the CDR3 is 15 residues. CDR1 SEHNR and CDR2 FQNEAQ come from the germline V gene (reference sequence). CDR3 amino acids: CASILAGGFQETQYF. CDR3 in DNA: TGTGCCAGCATCCTAGCGGGGGGCTTCCAAGAGACCCAGTACTTC. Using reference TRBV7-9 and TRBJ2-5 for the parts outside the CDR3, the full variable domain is DTGVSQNPRHKITKRGQNVTFRCDPISEHNRLYWYRQTLGQGPEFLTYFQNEAQLEKSRLLSDRFSAERPKGSFSTLEIQRTEQGDSAMYLCASILAGGFQETQYFGPGTRLLVL.

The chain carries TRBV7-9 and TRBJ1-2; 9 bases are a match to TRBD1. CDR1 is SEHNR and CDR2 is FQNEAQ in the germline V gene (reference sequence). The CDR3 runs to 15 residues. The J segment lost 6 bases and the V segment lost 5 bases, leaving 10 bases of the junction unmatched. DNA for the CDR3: TGTGCCAGCAGCGTAGGCCGGGGACAGGGCGATGGCTACACCTTC. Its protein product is CASSVGRGQGDGYTF.

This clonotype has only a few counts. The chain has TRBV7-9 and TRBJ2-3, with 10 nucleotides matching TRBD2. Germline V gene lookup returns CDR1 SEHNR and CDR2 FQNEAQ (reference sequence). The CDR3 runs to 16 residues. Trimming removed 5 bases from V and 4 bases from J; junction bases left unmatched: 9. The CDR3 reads CASSGGLAAGADTQYF. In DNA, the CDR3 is TGTGCCAGCAGCGGAGGACTAGCGGCAGGAGCAGATACGCAGTATTTT.

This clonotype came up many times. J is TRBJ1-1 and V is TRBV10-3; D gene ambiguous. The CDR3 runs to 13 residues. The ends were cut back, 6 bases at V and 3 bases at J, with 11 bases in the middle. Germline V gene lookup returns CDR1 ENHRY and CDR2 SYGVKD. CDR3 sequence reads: CAIRGRTDTEAFF. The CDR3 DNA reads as TGTGCCATCAGAGGGCGGACGGACACTGAAGCTTTCTTT.

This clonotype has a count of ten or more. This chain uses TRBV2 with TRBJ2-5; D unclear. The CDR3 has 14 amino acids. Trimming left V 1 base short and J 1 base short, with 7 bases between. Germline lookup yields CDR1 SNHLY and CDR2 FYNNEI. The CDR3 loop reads CASSEGWVQETQYF. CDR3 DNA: TGTGCCAGCAGTGAAGGTTGGGTCCAAGAGACCCAGTACTTC.

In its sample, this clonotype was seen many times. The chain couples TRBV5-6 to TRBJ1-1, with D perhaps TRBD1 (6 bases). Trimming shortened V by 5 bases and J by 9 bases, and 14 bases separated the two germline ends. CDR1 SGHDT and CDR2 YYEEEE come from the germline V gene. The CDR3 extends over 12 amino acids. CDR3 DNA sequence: TGTGCCAGCAGTCGCGAACAGGGAAAAGCTTTCTTT. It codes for CASSREQGKAFF.

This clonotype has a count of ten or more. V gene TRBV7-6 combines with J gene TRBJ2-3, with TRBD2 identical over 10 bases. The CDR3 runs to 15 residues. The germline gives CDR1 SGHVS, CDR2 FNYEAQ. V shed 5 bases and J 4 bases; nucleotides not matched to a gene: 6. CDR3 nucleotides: TGTGCCAGCAGCCCAACTAGCGGGGAAGCAGATACGCAGTATTTT. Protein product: CASSPTSGEADTQYF.

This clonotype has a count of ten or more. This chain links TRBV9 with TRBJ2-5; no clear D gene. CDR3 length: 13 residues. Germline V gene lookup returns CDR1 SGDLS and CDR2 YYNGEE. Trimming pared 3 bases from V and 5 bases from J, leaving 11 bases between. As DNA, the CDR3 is TGTGCCAGCAGCGCCGGCCCGATGGAGACCCAGTACTTC. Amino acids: CASSAGPMETQYF.

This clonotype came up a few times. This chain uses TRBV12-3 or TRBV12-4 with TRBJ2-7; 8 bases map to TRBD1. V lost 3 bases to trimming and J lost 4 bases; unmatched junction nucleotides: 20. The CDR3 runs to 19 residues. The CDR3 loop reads CASSFPGQVTHWGRYEQYV. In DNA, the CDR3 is TGTGCCAGCAGTTTCCCGGGACAGGTCACCCACTGGGGCAGATACGAGCAGTACGTC.

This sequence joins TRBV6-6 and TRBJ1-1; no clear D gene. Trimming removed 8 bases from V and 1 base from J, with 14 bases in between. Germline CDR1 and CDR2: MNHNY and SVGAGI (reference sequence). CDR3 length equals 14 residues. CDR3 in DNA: TGTGCCAGCGCCTTGGACCCCACGAACACTGAAGCTTTCTTT. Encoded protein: CASALDPTNTEAFF.

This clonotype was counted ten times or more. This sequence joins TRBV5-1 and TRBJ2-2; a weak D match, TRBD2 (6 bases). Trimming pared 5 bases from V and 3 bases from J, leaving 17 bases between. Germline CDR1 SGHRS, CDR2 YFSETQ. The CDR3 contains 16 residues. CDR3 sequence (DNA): TGCGCCAGCAGTCCTGGGGGGACGGGCCACACCGGGGAGCTGTTTTTT. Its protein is CASSPGGTGHTGELFF.

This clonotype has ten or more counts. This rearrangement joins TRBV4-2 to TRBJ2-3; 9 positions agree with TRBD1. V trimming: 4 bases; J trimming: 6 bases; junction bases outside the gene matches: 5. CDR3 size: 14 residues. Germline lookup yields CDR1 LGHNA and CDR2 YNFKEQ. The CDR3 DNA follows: TGTGCCAGCAGCCGGGACGGGACAGGGGATACGCAGTATTTT. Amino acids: CASSRDGTGDTQYF.

DNA of the CDR3: TGTGCCAGCAGTTTCAGCCTCGGTTTAGCGTACGAGCAGTACTTC. It yields the protein CASSFSLGLAYEQYF. The V and J genes are TRBV6-5 and TRBJ2-7; D is possibly TRBD2 (5 bases). The CDR3 covers 15 residues. V was pared by 4 bases and J by 4 bases, with 17 bases between. Germline V lookup: CDR1 MNHEY, CDR2 SVGAGI.

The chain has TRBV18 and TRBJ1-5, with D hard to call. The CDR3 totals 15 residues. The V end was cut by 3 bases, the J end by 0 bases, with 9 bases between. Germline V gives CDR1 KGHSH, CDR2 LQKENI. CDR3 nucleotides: TGTGCCAGCTCACCTGTGGAAAATAGCAATCAGCCCCAGCATTTT. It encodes CASSPVENSNQPQHF.

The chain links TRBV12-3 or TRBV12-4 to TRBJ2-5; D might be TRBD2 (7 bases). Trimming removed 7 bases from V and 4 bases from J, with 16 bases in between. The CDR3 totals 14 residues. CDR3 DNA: TGTGCCAGCACCAAGAGGGGGGGAGGAGAGACCCAGTACTTC. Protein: CASTKRGGGETQYF.

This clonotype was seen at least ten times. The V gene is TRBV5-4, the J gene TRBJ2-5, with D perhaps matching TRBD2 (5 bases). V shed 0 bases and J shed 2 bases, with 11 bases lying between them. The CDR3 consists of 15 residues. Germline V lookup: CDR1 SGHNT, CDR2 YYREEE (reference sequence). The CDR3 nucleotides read TGTGCCAGCAGCTTGGGCGGGTCCCGGCAAGAGACCCAGTACTTC. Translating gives CASSLGGSRQETQYF.